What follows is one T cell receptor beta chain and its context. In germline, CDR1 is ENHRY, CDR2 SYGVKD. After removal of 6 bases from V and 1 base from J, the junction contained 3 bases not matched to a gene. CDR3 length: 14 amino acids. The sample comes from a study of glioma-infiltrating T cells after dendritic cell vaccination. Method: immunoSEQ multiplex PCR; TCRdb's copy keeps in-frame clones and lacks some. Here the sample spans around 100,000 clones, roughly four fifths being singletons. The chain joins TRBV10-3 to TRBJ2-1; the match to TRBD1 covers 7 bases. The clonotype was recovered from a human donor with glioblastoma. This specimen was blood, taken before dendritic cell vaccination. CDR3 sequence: CAIRPTGSYNEQFF. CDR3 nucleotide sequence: TGTGCCATCAGGCCGACAGGGTCCTACAATGAGCAGTTCTTC.